This entry describes one T cell receptor beta chain. This clonotype was found a few times. Its antigen has not been determined. Per-base qualities were not stored, and no clone one base away is much larger. The source of the sample is a study of T cells in Graves' hyperthyroidism and ophthalmopathy (dated by TCRdb to between 2018 and 2021). Concerning the study at large: Peripheral blood was sampled at the time of initial diagnosis, prior to any treatment. TCR V-J signatures able to tell the groups apart were searched for in a discovery cohort of more than 90 patients, of whom more than 40 had Graves' ophthalmopathy and roughly 57 had stable Graves' hyperthyroidism. The roughly 90 discovery patients were divided at random into training and test sets in a 7:3 ratio. After sampling, hyperthyroidism patients received methimazole starting at 30 mg daily, and ophthalmopathy patients received high-dose intravenous methylprednisolone. In addition, the study compared T-cell repertoires in thyroid tissue and in blood from roughly 6 Graves' hyperthyroidism patients. The paper describes TCR Vbeta CDR3 sequencing of more than 120 peripheral blood samples, made up of 40 to 45 ophthalmopathy patients, roughly 72 hyperthyroidism patients and some 17 progressor patients. Prospective prediction of ophthalmopathy was tested in an independent validation cohort of 18 to 20 hyperthyroidism patients and 15 to 17 patients who later progressed to ophthalmopathy.

The TCR beta CDR3 regions were amplified from RNA transcripts. The TCR CDR3 was subjected to a first round of RT-PCR using the HTBI primer set and the Qiagen OneStep RT-PCR kit. Libraries were constructed in a second round of multiplex PCR, after which size selection and purification were performed. Libraries were sequenced paired-end with 100 bp reads on an Illumina HiSeq2000. The source study handled its data this way. SOAPnuke was used to process the raw data, with reads discarded if the reads contained adapters or uncalled bases, had a mean Phred below 15, or lacked an exact constant-primer or identifier match. COPE v1.2.5 was used to merge high-quality paired reads, and clonotypes were defined as unique nucleotide sequences. Clonotypes were aligned to IMGT TRBV, TRBD and TRBJ reference segments using MiTCR v1.1. The analysis was restricted to V-J combinations with a frequency above 0.0001, which together covered 99.2% of the repertoires. A TCS score was defined as the ratio between F50 (clonal expansion) and ExV (chaos), using BLOSUM62-based TCRdist between CDR3 peptides within each V-J. Welch's t-statistics and random forest reduced 450 to 600 V-J features to 13, which were used in a naive Bayes classifier (R e1071). TCRdb trimmed the raw reads at Q25, called clones with MiXCR and kept productive beta chains. When rows share a CDR3 protein, they turn into one entry using the most common DNA and genes. The V and J calls and clone size are TCRdb's, not the authors'. In this sample the table shows around 260,000 distinct CDR3 sequences, less than 30% of which occur a single time. The ten most abundant clones make up approximately 30% of the sample.

Hyperthyroidism patients were aged 18 to 65 years and newly diagnosed, with disease duration of less than 2 months. The study excluded patients with uncontrolled infections, other autoimmune diseases, pregnancy or lactation. Diagnoses were established on the basis of clinical symptoms, serum thyroxine and TRAb, thyroid ultrasound, and orbital computed tomography. Blood from progressor patients was drawn when they were first diagnosed with hyperthyroidism, before any ophthalmopathy symptoms appeared. PBMCs were isolated from 7.5 to 10 ml of fresh peripheral blood by Ficoll-Paque density gradient centrifugation. Progressor patients were first diagnosed with Graves' hyperthyroidism and then developed ophthalmopathy during follow-up. Trizol reagent was used to extract total RNA, and RNA quality was then checked on an Agilent 2100 Bioanalyzer. Results and caveats for the whole study, not just this receptor: A model built on a 13 V-J signature distinguished ophthalmopathy from stable hyperthyroidism, reaching around 87% sensitivity and 81.08% specificity in cross-validation and 80%/75% in testing. In validation, the model predicted progression to ophthalmopathy with over 60% sensitivity and around 72% specificity, a median of 6.5 months before onset. Most expanded thyroid clonotypes (frequency above 0.001) were also found in blood, which suggests that blood repertoires may mirror thyroid immune responses. Sample size was not statistically predetermined, and investigators were not blinded to group allocation.

V is shortened by 8 bases, J by 7 bases, and the region joining them spans 17 bases. The CDR3 has 14 amino acids, counting the end cysteine and phenylalanine. The entry retains the CDR3 DNA only, 42 bases that are in frame from base 1. CDR1 MNHEY and CDR2 SMNVEV are derived from the germline V gene (reference sequence). The chain is assembled from TRBV27 and TRBJ1-4, with the D gene call left open. The sequenced material came from blood. This TCR was recovered from a man aged 35 to 55 with Graves' hyperthyroidism that later progressed to Graves' ophthalmopathy. The base sequence is TGTGCCAGCGGTTCCCCCCTTTGGAGTGAAAAACTGTTTTTT. It specifies CASGSPLWSEKLFF.